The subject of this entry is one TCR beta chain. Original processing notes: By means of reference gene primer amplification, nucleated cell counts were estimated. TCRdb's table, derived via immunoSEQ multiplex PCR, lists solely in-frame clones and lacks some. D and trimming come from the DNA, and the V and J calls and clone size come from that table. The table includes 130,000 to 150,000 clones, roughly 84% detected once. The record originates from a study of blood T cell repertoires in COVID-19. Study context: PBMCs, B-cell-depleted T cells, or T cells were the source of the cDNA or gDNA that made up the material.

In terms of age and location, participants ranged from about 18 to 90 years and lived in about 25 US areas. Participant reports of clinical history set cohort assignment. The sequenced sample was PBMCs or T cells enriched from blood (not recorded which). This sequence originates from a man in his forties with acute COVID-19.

CDR3 in amino acids: CAWSRAGGGEKLFF. CDR3 bases: TGTGCCTGGAGTAGAGCCGGGGGGGGTGAAAAACTGTTTTTT. The V and J genes are TRBV30 and TRBJ1-4; the D gene is possibly TRBD1 (5 bases). Germline CDR1 reads GTSNPN; CDR2 reads SVGIG (reference sequence). The CDR3 contains 14 residues. Trimming removed 2 bases at V and 7 bases at J, with 14 bases between.